These T cell receptor beta chains were read from a single sample in a study of CD8 T cells in Susac syndrome. MiXCR, applied by TCRdb to the immunoSEQ multiplex PCR reads, yields one record per CDR3 protein. The sample records some 300,000 distinct CDR3 sequences, approximately 91% being singletons. The source material was CD8+ T cells from PBMCs. These receptors came from a human donor with multiple sclerosis. Both conserved end residues are trimmed from each CDR3. The order of the fields is V gene, CDR3 protein.

TRBV4-1	ASSHSGSGAYEQY
TRBV27	ASSSRWTGERSTDTQY
TRBV7-9	ASSLASETQY
TRBV15	ATSRQGTQSSGNTIY
TRBV12-5	ASGLAVWYPSKDEQY
TRBV16	ASSQFENLNTEAF
TRBV9	ASSVSGQGVLETQY
TRBV5-4	ASSGSTSNYGYT
TRBV4-3	ASSPLHGRGPQH
TRBV12-2	ASRPPRQGADQPQH
TRBV2	ASSGTGGNEQY
TRBV11-1	ASSLSSAGDEQY
TRBV7-9	ASSPSSQETQY
TRBV19	ASSIAGFPAEQY
TRBV29-1	SVPTGSPHEQY
TRBV7-9	ASSLTRGVLAGAYNEQF
TRBV24-1	ATSDPSGLGADTQY
TRBV27	ASSLRGAASSYNEQF
TRBV27	ASSSPGTGRLAGVNEQF
TRBV5-1	ASRGGHEQF
TRBV4-3	ASSQGTGTNQPQH
TRBV28	ASLDSSTNTQY
TRBV23-1	ASSQSCRDQPQH
TRBV7-9	ASSFTSLDEQF
TRBV5-1	ASSVGQGPMNTEAF
TRBV9	ASSVVPRTSGTNEQF
TRBV6-1	ASSELAGGQDTQY
TRBV9	ASSVGADTEAF
TRBV6-2/TRBV6-3	ASSYGADRYHYSNQPQH
TRBV4-2	ASSYEGSQNEKLF
TRBV28	ASSSGLGVRNYEQY
TRBV18	ASSPDGTAYNEQF
TRBV2	ASRGERWDSTTDTQY
TRBV7-9	ASSLVGGAGDVEQF
TRBV7-9	ASSLILQVGSGANVLT
TRBV28	ASSLWSGRLASNNEQF
TRBV9	ASTTSGRNTDTQY